The rows below give T cell receptor beta chains drawn from one sample of a study of human T cells and chemical hapten exposure. TCRdb independently ran MiXCR on the RACE reads; one entry per CDR3 protein. The data show some 350,000 distinct CDR3 sequences, 5.5% to 8% seen once. This specimen was whole blood, taken in connection with sensitization to the hapten diphenylcyclopropenone (DPC). Every receptor here comes from a woman under 30 with alopecia areata. Some clones in this sample may be carry-over from other donors' samples. CDR3s include the opening cysteine and the closing phenylalanine or tryptophan. D genes are given only for firm matches. Clone size appears in some rows only: once, few, many, or a class for an expanded clone.

D	V	size	J	DNA	CDR3
TRBD1	TRBV7-9	-	TRBJ2-7	TGTGCCATCACGAAGGGACAGGACTCCTACGAGCAGTACTTC	CAITKGQDSYEQYF
TRBD2	TRBV5-1	-	TRBJ2-3	TGCGCCAGCAGCTTGCCCCTAGCGGGGGGGCCGGATACGCAGTATTTT	CASSLPLAGGPDTQYF
TRBD1	TRBV6-2/TRBV6-3	-	TRBJ2-2	TGTGCCAGCAGTTACTCTGACAGGGGTACCGGGGAGCTGTTTTTT	CASSYSDRGTGELFF
-	TRBV29-1	-	TRBJ1-2	TGCAGCGTCAGTTCTTTAATTGACAGCCGGAGGGATGGCTACACCTTC	CSVSSLIDSRRDGYTF
TRBD2	TRBV7-6	few	TRBJ2-3	TGTGCCAGCAGCTCGGTCCCTAGCGGGGCATCCCCGGAGCACACAGATACGCAGTATTTT	CASSSVPSGASPEHTDTQYF
TRBD1	TRBV18	-	TRBJ1-2	TGTGCCAGCTCCTCCAGAGCCGGGACAGAAAACTATGGCTACACCTTC	CASSSRAGTENYGYTF
-	TRBV4-3	few	TRBJ2-5	TGCGCCAGCAGCCAAGGGCTGGGGTTGGGTGTGGAGACCCAGTACTTC	CASSQGLGLGVETQYF
-	TRBV12-3/TRBV12-4	few	TRBJ1-2	TGTGCCAGCAGTGGCAGGGGTACCTATGGCTACACCTTC	CASSGRGTYGYTF
-	TRBV20-1	few	TRBJ2-7	TGCAGTGCTATCCGGGGGTCGTACGAGCAGTACTTC	CSAIRGSYEQYF
-	TRBV6-5	-	TRBJ2-7	TGTGCCAGCAGCCGGGGACCAGGGGTCTACGAGCAGTACTTC	CASSRGPGVYEQYF
-	TRBV3-1	-	TRBJ2-1	TGTGCCAGCAGCCAAAGGCGGCGGGCCTCCGGGCACAATGAGCAGTTCTTC	CASSQRRRASGHNEQFF
-	TRBV10-3	few	TRBJ1-5	TGTGCCATCAGTGAGTCCCGCCAGAACAGGGTCAATCAGCCCCAGCATTTT	CAISESRQNRVNQPQHF
-	TRBV7-8	-	TRBJ2-6	TGTGCCAGCAGCCCCACGCCCCAGGGTTCTGGGGCCAACGTCCTGACTTTC	CASSPTPQGSGANVLTF
-	TRBV6-5	few	TRBJ1-2	TGTGCCAGCAGTAACGGACAGAATCCTAACTATGGCTACACCTTC	CASSNGQNPNYGYTF
-	TRBV7-2	many	TRBJ2-4	TGTGCCAGCAGCCTAGCCCTAGGAACGGGGTGGAACATTCAGTACTTC	CASSLALGTGWNIQYF
TRBD1	TRBV5-1	few	TRBJ2-1	TGCGCCAGCAGCCACAGGGGGTCCTACAATGAGCAGTTCTTC	CASSHRGSYNEQFF
-	TRBV4-2	many	TRBJ1-6	TGTGCCAGCAGCCAAGATTCGACCTTTAATTCACCCCTCCACTTT	CASSQDSTFNSPLHF
-	TRBV4-2	-	TRBJ1-1	TGTGCCAGCAGCCAAGCCGTGGACTACCCAATTACTGAAGCTTTCTTT	CASSQAVDYPITEAFF
-	TRBV12-3/TRBV12-4	many	TRBJ1-1	TGTGCCAGCAGTACGACAGCGAACACTGAAGCTTTCTTT	CASSTTANTEAFF
-	TRBV3-1	few	TRBJ2-7	TGTGCCAGCAGCCAAAGACCCTACGAGCAGTACTTC	CASSQRPYEQYF
TRBD1	TRBV6-5	-	TRBJ1-5	TGTGCCAGCAGTTACCCTCGACAGGGAAAGTATCAGCCCCAGCATTTT	CASSYPRQGKYQPQHF
-	TRBV12-3/TRBV12-4	-	TRBJ2-3	TGTGCCAGCAGTTGGATGCGCGATACGCAGTATTTT	CASSWMRDTQYF
TRBD2	TRBV20-1	-	TRBJ2-1	TGCAGTGCTGACAATAGCGGGGTTGGCTCCTACAATGAGCAGTTCTTC	CSADNSGVGSYNEQFF
-	TRBV5-1	few	TRBJ1-6	TGCGCCAGCAGCATCCCGGGACCTAATTCACCCCTCCACTTT	CASSIPGPNSPLHF
-	TRBV6-5	many	TRBJ1-2	TGTGCCACCCTACAGGGATTATATGGCTACACCTTC	CATLQGLYGYTF
-	TRBV6-2/TRBV6-3	-	TRBJ2-7	TGTGCCAGCAGATCGGGGCCCTACGAGCAGTACTTC	CASRSGPYEQYF
TRBD1	TRBV19	few	TRBJ2-7	TGTGCCAGTCACCCGACAGGGGCTTTCTCCTACGAGCAGTACTTC	CASHPTGAFSYEQYF